This T cell receptor (beta chain) was sequenced in a study of Ad26.COV2.S vaccination and SARS-CoV-2 variants. Profiled with immunoSEQ multiplex PCR; TCRdb holds only in-frame clones, not every one. The sample lists 350,000 to 500,000 clones; 90% were seen once. Stated treatment: around 19 received Ad26.COV2.S at low or high dose, single or two shots; 5 received placebo; per-sample allocation not given. Sampling was performed 63 days after the first vaccine or placebo injection. The sample holds a few counts of this clone. The CDR3 loop spans 19 amino acids. The V gene lost 3 bases and the J gene lost 2 bases, with 26 bases spanning the gap. The V gene's germline CDR1 is MDHEN and CDR2 SYDVKM.

The J gene is TRBJ2-7, the V gene TRBV28, with D perhaps TRBD2 (6 bases). This receptor was taken from a person aged 18 to 65 who received the Ad26.COV2.S COVID-19 vaccine or a placebo. The sequenced sample was peripheral blood, obtained in a trial of Ad26.COV2.S vaccine versus placebo. The chain's CDR3 is CASSFLRQTGAGSPYEQYF. The DNA for the CDR3 is TGTGCCAGCAGTTTCCTCCGCCAAACCGGAGCGGGCAGTCCCTACGAGCAGTACTTC. The full variable domain, completed using reference TRBV28 and TRBJ2-7, is DVKVTQSSRYLVKRTGEKVFLECVQDMDHENMFWYRQDPGLGLRLIYFSYDVKMKEKGDIPEGYSVSREKKERFSLILESASTNQTSMYLCASSFLRQTGAGSPYEQYFGPGTRLTVT.